This T cell receptor beta chain was sequenced during a study of blood T cell repertoires in COVID-19. The J segment lost 7 bases and the V segment lost 3 bases, leaving 13 bases of the junction unmatched. The CDR3 loop spans 15 amino acids. CDR1 and CDR2 from the germline V gene are SQVTM and ANQGSEA. Clones were sequenced by immunoSEQ multiplex PCR, and TCRdb holds only the in-frame ones, with some missing. The table lists about 320,000 clones, over 75% of them singletons. In its sample, this clone was seen once. This receptor was taken from a human donor in a cohort sampled during active COVID-19. The chain recombines TRBV29-1 with TRBJ2-7, with TRBD1 identical over 9 bases. Sequencing was performed on peripheral blood. The CDR3 sequence is CSVDLDRGVSREQYF. The DNA for the CDR3 is TGCAGCGTTGATCTGGACAGGGGAGTCTCTAGGGAGCAGTACTTC.